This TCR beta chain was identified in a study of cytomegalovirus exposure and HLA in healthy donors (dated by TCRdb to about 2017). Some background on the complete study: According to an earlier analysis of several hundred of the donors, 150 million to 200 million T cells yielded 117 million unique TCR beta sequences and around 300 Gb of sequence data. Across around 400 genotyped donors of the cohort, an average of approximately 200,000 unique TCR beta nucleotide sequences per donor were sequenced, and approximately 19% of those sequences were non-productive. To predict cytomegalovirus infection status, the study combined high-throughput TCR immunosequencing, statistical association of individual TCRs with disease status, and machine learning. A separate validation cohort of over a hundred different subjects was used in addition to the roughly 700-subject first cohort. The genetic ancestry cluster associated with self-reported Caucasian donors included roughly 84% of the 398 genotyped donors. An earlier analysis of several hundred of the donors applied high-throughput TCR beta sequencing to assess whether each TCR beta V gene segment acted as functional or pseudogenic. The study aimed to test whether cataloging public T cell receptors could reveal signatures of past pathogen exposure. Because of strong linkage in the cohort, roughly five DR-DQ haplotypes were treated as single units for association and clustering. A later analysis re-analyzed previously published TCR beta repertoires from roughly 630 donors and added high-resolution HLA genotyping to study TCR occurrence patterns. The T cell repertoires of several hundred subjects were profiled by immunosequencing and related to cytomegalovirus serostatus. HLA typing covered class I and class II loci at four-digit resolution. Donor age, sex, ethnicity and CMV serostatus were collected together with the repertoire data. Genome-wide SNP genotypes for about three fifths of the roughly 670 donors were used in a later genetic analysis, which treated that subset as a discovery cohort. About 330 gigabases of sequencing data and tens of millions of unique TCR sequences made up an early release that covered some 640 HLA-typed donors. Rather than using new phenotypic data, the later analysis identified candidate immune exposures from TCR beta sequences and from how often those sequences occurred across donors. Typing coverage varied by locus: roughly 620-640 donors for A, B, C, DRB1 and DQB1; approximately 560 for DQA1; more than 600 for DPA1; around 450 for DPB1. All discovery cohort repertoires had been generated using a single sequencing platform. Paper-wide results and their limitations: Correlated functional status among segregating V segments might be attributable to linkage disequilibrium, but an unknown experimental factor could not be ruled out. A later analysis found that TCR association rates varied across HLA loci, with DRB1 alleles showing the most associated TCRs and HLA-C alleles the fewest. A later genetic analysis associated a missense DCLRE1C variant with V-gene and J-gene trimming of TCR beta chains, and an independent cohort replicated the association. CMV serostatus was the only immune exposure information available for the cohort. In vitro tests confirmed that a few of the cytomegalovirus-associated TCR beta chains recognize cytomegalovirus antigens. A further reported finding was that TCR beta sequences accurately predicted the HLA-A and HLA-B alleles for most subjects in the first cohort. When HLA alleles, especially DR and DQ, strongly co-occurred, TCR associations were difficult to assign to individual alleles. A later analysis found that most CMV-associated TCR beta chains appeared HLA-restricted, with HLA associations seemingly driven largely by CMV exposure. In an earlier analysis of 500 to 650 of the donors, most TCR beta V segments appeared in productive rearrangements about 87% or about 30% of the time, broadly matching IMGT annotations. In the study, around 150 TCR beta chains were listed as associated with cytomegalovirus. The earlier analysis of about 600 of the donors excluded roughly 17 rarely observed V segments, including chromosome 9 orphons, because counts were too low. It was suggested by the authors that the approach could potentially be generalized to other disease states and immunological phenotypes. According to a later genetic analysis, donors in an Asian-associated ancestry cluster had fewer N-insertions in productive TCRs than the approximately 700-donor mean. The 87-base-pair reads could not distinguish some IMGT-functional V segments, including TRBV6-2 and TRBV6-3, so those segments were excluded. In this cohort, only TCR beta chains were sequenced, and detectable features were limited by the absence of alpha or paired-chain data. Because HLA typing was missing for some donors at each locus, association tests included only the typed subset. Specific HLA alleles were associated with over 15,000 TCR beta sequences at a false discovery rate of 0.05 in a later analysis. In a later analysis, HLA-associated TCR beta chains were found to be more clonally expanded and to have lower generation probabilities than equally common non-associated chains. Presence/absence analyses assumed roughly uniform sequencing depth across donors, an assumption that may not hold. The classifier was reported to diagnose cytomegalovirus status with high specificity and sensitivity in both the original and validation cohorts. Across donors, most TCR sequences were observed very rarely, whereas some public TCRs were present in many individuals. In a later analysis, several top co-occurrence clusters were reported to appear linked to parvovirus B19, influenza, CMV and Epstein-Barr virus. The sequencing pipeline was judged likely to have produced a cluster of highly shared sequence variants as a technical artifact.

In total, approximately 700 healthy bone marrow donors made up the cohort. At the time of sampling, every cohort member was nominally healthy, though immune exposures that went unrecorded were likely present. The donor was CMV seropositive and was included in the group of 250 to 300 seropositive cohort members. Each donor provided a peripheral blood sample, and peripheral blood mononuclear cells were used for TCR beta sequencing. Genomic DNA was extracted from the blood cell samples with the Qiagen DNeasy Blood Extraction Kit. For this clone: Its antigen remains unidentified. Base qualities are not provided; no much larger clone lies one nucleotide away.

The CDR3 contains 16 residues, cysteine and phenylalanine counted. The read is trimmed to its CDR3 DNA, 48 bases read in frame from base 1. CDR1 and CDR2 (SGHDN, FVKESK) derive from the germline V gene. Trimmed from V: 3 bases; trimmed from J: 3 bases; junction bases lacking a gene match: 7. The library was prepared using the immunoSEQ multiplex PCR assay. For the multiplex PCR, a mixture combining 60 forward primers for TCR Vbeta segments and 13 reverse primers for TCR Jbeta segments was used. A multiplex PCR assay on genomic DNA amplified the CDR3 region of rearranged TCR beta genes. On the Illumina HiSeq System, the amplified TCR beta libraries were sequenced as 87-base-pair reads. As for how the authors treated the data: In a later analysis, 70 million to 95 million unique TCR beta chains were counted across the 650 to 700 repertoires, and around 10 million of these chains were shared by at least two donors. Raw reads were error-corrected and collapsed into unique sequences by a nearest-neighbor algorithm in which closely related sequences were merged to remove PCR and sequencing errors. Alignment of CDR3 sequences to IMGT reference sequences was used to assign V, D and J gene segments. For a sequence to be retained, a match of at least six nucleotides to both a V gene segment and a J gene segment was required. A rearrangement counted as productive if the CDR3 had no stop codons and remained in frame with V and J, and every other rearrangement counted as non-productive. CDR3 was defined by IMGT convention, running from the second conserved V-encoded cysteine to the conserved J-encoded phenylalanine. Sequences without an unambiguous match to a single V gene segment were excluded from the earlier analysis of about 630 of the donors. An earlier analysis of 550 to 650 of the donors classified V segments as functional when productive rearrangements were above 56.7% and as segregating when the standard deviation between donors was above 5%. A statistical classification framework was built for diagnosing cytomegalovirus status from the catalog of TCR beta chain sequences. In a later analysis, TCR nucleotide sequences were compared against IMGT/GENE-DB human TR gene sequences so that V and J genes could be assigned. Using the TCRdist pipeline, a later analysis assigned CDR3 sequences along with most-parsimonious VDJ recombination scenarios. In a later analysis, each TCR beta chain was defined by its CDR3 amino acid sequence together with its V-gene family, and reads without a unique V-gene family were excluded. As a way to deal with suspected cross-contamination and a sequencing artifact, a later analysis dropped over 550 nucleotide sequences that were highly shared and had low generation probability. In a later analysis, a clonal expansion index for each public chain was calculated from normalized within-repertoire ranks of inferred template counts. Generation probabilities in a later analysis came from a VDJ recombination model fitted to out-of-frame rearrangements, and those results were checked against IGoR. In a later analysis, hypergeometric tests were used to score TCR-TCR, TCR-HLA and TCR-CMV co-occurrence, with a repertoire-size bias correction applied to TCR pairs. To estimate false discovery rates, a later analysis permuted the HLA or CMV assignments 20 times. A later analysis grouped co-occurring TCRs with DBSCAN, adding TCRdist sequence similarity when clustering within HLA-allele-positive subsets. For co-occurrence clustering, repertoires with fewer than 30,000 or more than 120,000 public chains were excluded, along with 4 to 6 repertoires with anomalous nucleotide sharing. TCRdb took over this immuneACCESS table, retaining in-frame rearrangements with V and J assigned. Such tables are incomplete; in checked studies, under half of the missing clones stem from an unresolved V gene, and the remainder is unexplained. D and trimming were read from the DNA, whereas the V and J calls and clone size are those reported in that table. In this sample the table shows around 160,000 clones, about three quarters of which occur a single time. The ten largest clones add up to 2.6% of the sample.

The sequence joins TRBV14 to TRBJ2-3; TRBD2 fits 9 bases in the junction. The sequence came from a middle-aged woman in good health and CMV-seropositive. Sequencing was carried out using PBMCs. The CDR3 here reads CASSHRFSGRTDTQYF. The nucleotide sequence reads TGTGCCAGCAGCCACAGGTTTAGCGGGAGAACAGATACGCAGTATTTT.